Listed below are T cell receptor beta chains from one sample, sequenced in a study of cytomegalovirus exposure and HLA in healthy donors. Sequencing used immunoSEQ multiplex PCR; TCRdb keeps in-frame clones, though not all of them. The sample comprises about 120,000 clones, approximately 76% of which are singletons, and approximately 28% rests with the top ten. Sequenced sample: PBMCs. The receptors come from a man aged 55 to 70 in good health and CMV-seropositive. Both conserved end residues are part of each CDR3. Fields, in order: D gene, J gene, clone size, V gene, CDR3 protein, CDR3 DNA. The D gene is left open where the match is weak. Clone sizes are given selectively: once, few, many, or a class where the clone is expanded.

d_gene: NA
j_gene: TRBJ1-1
abundance: NA
v_gene: TRBV6-5
CDR3aa: CASRDIPNTEAFF
CDR3nt: TGTGCCAGCAGGGACATCCCGAACACTGAAGCTTTCTTT

d_gene: TRBD1
j_gene: TRBJ1-6
abundance: NA
v_gene: TRBV15
CDR3aa: CATSPQAGGLGVLHF
CDR3nt: TGTGCCACCAGTCCCCAGGCAGGGGGCCTAGGGGTCCTCCACTTT

d_gene: NA
j_gene: TRBJ1-2
abundance: NA
v_gene: TRBV28
CDR3aa: CASGFRPGGYTF
CDR3nt: TGTGCCAGCGGTTTCCGGCCGGGAGGCTACACCTTC

d_gene: TRBD1
j_gene: TRBJ1-4
abundance: NA
v_gene: TRBV5-1
CDR3aa: CASSLDRGQDEKLFF
CDR3nt: TGCGCCAGCAGCTTAGACAGGGGACAGGATGAAAAACTGTTTTTT

d_gene: NA
j_gene: TRBJ1-3
abundance: NA
v_gene: TRBV7-6
CDR3aa: CASSLMSGAGNTIYF
CDR3nt: TGTGCCAGCAGCTTAATGTCAGGGGCTGGAAACACCATATATTTT

d_gene: NA
j_gene: TRBJ2-1
abundance: NA
v_gene: TRBV9
CDR3aa: CASSVGGGYNEQFF
CDR3nt: TGTGCCAGCAGCGTAGGAGGCGGTTACAATGAGCAGTTCTTC

d_gene: TRBD2
j_gene: TRBJ2-5
abundance: NA
v_gene: TRBV4-1
CDR3aa: CASSEGLAGAPQYF
CDR3nt: TGCGCCAGCAGCGAGGGACTAGCGGGAGCCCCCCAGTACTTC

d_gene: TRBD2
j_gene: TRBJ2-7
abundance: NA
v_gene: TRBV28
CDR3aa: CASSTSGRAYEQYF
CDR3nt: TGTGCCAGCAGCACTAGCGGGAGGGCCTACGAGCAGTACTTC

d_gene: TRBD2
j_gene: TRBJ2-2
abundance: once
v_gene: TRBV5-1
CDR3aa: CASTRRGVNTGELFF
CDR3nt: TGCGCCAGCACCCGCCGGGGGGTAAACACCGGGGAGCTGTTTTTT

d_gene: TRBD1
j_gene: TRBJ1-5
abundance: NA
v_gene: TRBV10-3
CDR3aa: CAISAAGGGNQPQHF
CDR3nt: TGTGCCATCAGTGCTGCAGGGGGCGGCAATCAGCCCCAGCATTTT

d_gene: NA
j_gene: TRBJ1-2
abundance: NA
v_gene: TRBV7-8
CDR3aa: CASSLRSRANYGYTF
CDR3nt: TGTGCCAGCAGCTTACGGAGCAGAGCTAACTATGGCTACACCTTC

d_gene: TRBD2
j_gene: TRBJ2-2
abundance: NA
v_gene: TRBV7-7
CDR3aa: CASSLGLAGGQGGELFF
CDR3nt: TGTGCCAGCAGCCTTGGACTAGCGGGGGGGCAAGGCGGGGAGCTGTTTTTT

d_gene: TRBD2
j_gene: TRBJ2-4
abundance: NA
v_gene: TRBV28
CDR3aa: CASELAGQRGIQYF
CDR3nt: TGTGCCAGCGAACTAGCGGGTCAAAGAGGCATTCAGTACTTC

d_gene: TRBD1
j_gene: TRBJ1-2
abundance: NA
v_gene: TRBV27
CDR3aa: CASTSYGQGVYGYTF
CDR3nt: TGTGCCAGCACCTCATACGGACAGGGTGTTTATGGCTACACCTTC

d_gene: NA
j_gene: TRBJ1-2
abundance: NA
v_gene: TRBV19
CDR3aa: CASSIEAGGFYGYTF
CDR3nt: TGTGCCAGTAGTATAGAAGCGGGGGGCTTCTATGGCTACACCTTC

d_gene: NA
j_gene: TRBJ2-3
abundance: NA
v_gene: TRBV9
CDR3aa: CASSASGSKDTQYF
CDR3nt: TGTGCCAGCAGCGCCTCCGGGAGTAAGGATACGCAGTATTTT

d_gene: TRBD2
j_gene: TRBJ2-1
abundance: few
v_gene: TRBV5-1
CDR3aa: CASSLGTSGGANEQFF
CDR3nt: TGCGCCAGCAGCTTGGGGACTAGCGGGGGGGCGAATGAGCAGTTCTTC

d_gene: NA
j_gene: TRBJ1-3
abundance: NA
v_gene: TRBV5-6
CDR3aa: CASSLAGSTGNTIYF
CDR3nt: TGTGCCAGCAGTCTAGCCGGGAGCACGGGAAACACCATATATTTT

d_gene: NA
j_gene: TRBJ1-1
abundance: NA
v_gene: TRBV12-5
CDR3aa: CASGLVGGGTEAFF
CDR3nt: TGTGCTAGTGGTTTGGTTGGGGGGGGCACTGAAGCTTTCTTT

d_gene: NA
j_gene: TRBJ2-5
abundance: NA
v_gene: TRBV5-1
CDR3aa: CASSARAGATGGQYF
CDR3nt: TGCGCCAGCAGCGCCCGGGCGGGGGCCACAGGGGGCCAGTACTTC

d_gene: TRBD2
j_gene: TRBJ2-3
abundance: NA
v_gene: TRBV25-1
CDR3aa: CASSERLAAGIGTDTQYF
CDR3nt: TGTGCCAGCAGTGAACGGCTAGCGGCCGGAATTGGCACAGATACGCAGTATTTT

d_gene: TRBD1
j_gene: TRBJ1-4
abundance: once
v_gene: TRBV6-1
CDR3aa: CASINRGRDEKLFF
CDR3nt: TGTGCCAGCATTAACAGGGGGCGCGATGAAAAACTGTTTTTT

d_gene: NA
j_gene: TRBJ1-1
abundance: NA
v_gene: TRBV6-1
CDR3aa: CASSEVSQGRMNTEAFF
CDR3nt: TGTGCCAGCAGTGAAGTGTCCCAGGGCAGGATGAACACTGAAGCTTTCTTT

d_gene: TRBD2
j_gene: TRBJ2-7
abundance: few
v_gene: TRBV5-1
CDR3aa: CASTGTISYEQYF
CDR3nt: TGCGCCAGCACCGGGACTATCTCCTACGAGCAGTACTTC

d_gene: NA
j_gene: TRBJ2-1
abundance: few
v_gene: TRBV2
CDR3aa: CASSQIVAGLGYNEQFF
CDR3nt: TGTGCCAGCAGTCAGATCGTGGCGGGACTGGGGTACAATGAGCAGTTCTTC

d_gene: NA
j_gene: TRBJ1-1
abundance: NA
v_gene: TRBV7-9
CDR3aa: CASSPWQEGNTEAFF
CDR3nt: TGTGCCAGCAGCCCATGGCAGGAAGGGAACACTGAAGCTTTCTTT

d_gene: TRBD2
j_gene: TRBJ2-7
abundance: NA
v_gene: TRBV29-1
CDR3aa: CSVDGRQGGNRYEQYF
CDR3nt: TGCAGCGTTGATGGGAGGCAGGGAGGGAACAGGTACGAGCAGTACTTC

d_gene: TRBD2
j_gene: TRBJ2-5
abundance: NA
v_gene: TRBV9
CDR3aa: CASSVALSGGAPETQYF
CDR3nt: TGTGCCAGCAGCGTAGCTCTAAGCGGGGGGGCCCCGGAGACCCAGTACTTC

d_gene: TRBD1
j_gene: TRBJ1-2
abundance: NA
v_gene: TRBV2
CDR3aa: CASSGRTGGTTGYTF
CDR3nt: TGTGCCAGCAGTGGAAGGACAGGGGGGACCACGGGCTACACCTTC

d_gene: NA
j_gene: TRBJ2-7
abundance: NA
v_gene: TRBV10-3
CDR3aa: CAISESRTTYEQYF
CDR3nt: TGTGCCATCAGTGAGTCCCGGACAACCTACGAGCAGTACTTC

d_gene: NA
j_gene: TRBJ2-7
abundance: NA
v_gene: TRBV11-1
CDR3aa: CASSLEAVTYEQYF
CDR3nt: TGTGCCAGCAGCTTAGAAGCGGTTACCTACGAGCAGTACTTC

d_gene: NA
j_gene: TRBJ2-7
abundance: few
v_gene: TRBV11-3
CDR3aa: CASSLLPGSYEQYF
CDR3nt: TGTGCCAGCAGCTTACTCCCCGGCTCCTACGAGCAGTACTTC

d_gene: TRBD2
j_gene: TRBJ2-1
abundance: few
v_gene: TRBV4-1
CDR3aa: CASSQEVRGGVEQFF
CDR3nt: TGCGCCAGCAGCCAAGAAGTACGGGGGGGCGTAGAGCAGTTCTTC

d_gene: NA
j_gene: TRBJ2-7
abundance: few
v_gene: TRBV6-6
CDR3aa: CASSGTQSREQYF
CDR3nt: TGTGCCAGCAGCGGGACTCAGTCTAGGGAGCAGTACTTC

d_gene: NA
j_gene: TRBJ1-1
abundance: NA
v_gene: TRBV30
CDR3aa: CAWRTRQVNTEAFF
CDR3nt: TGTGCCTGGAGGACTCGACAGGTGAACACTGAAGCTTTCTTT

d_gene: TRBD1
j_gene: TRBJ2-5
abundance: NA
v_gene: TRBV28
CDR3aa: CASSLLAGQGIGETQYF
CDR3nt: TGTGCCAGCAGCCTATTAGCCGGACAGGGGATAGGGGAGACCCAGTACTTC

d_gene: NA
j_gene: TRBJ2-2
abundance: NA
v_gene: TRBV5-1
CDR3aa: CASSFRVDANTGELFF
CDR3nt: TGCGCCAGCAGCTTCAGGGTGGACGCGAACACCGGGGAGCTGTTTTTT

d_gene: NA
j_gene: TRBJ1-1
abundance: few
v_gene: TRBV6-5
CDR3aa: CASSSEIEAFF
CDR3nt: TGTGCCAGCAGTTCCGAGATTGAAGCTTTCTTT

d_gene: TRBD2
j_gene: TRBJ2-7
abundance: few
v_gene: TRBV28
CDR3aa: CASSSGLVSHEQYF
CDR3nt: TGTGCCAGCAGTTCTGGACTAGTCTCCCACGAGCAGTACTTC

d_gene: TRBD1
j_gene: TRBJ2-5
abundance: NA
v_gene: TRBV28
CDR3aa: CASSSDRGQETQYF
CDR3nt: TGTGCCAGCAGTTCAGACAGGGGTCAGGAGACCCAGTACTTC

d_gene: TRBD2
j_gene: TRBJ2-1
abundance: NA
v_gene: TRBV29-1
CDR3aa: CSVEAGTRTSGRNEQFF
CDR3nt: TGCAGCGTTGAAGCGGGGACCCGGACTAGCGGGAGGAATGAGCAGTTCTTC

d_gene: TRBD2
j_gene: TRBJ2-3
abundance: NA
v_gene: TRBV19
CDR3aa: CASSIKLAGVTDTQYF
CDR3nt: TGTGCCAGTAGTATCAAACTAGCGGGAGTAACAGATACGCAGTATTTT

d_gene: NA
j_gene: TRBJ2-3
abundance: NA
v_gene: TRBV5-1
CDR3aa: CASSSQGLGTDTQYF
CDR3nt: TGCGCCAGCAGCTCACAGGGTTTGGGCACAGATACGCAGTATTTT